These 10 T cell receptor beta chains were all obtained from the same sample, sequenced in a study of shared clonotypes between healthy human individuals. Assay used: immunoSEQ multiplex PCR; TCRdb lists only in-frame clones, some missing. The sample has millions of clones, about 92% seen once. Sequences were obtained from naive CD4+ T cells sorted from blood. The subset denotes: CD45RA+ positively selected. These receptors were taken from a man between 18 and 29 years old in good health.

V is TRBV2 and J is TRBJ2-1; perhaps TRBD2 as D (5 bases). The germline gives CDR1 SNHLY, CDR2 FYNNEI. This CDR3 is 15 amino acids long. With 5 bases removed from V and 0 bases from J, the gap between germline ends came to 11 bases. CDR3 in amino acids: CASSIDGISYNEQFF. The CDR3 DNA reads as TGTGCCAGCAGTATTGACGGGATCTCCTACAATGAGCAGTTCTTC. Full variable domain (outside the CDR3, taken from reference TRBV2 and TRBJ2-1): EPEVTQTPSHQVTQMGQEVILRCVPISNHLYFYWYRQILGQKVEFLVSFYNNEISEKSEIFDDQFSVERPDGSNFTLKIRSTKLEDSAMYFCASSIDGISYNEQFFGPGTRLTVL.

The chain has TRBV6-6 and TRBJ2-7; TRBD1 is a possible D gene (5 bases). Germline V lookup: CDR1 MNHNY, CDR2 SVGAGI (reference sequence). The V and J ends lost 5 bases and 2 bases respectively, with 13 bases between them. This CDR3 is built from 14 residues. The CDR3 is CASSIVGQTYEQYF. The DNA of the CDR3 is TGTGCCAGCAGTATAGTAGGACAAACCTACGAGCAGTACTTC.

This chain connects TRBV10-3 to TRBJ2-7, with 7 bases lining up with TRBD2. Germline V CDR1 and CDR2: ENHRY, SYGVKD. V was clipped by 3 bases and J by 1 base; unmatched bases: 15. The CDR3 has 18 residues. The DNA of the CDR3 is TGTGCCATCAGTGAATGGGCGGTGGCTAGCGGATCTTCCTACGAGCAGTACTTC. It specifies CAISEWAVASGSSYEQYF.

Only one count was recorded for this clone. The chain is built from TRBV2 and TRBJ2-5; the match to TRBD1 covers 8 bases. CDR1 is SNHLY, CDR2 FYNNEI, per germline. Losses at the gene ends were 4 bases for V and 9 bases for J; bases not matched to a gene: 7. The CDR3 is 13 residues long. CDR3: CASSAGQGGAQYF. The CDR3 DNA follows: TGTGCCAGCAGTGCCGGACAGGGTGGGGCCCAGTACTTC.

This CDR3 is CASSRRDREIREGETQYF. CDR3 DNA: TGCGCCAGCAGCAGACGGGACAGAGAAATTAGGGAAGGGGAGACCCAGTACTTC. The V gene is TRBV4-1, the J gene TRBJ2-5; 7 nucleotides match TRBD1. The CDR3 runs 18 residues. V lost 5 bases to trimming and J lost 5 bases; unmatched junction nucleotides: 20. In germline, CDR1 is MGHRA, CDR2 YSYEKL.

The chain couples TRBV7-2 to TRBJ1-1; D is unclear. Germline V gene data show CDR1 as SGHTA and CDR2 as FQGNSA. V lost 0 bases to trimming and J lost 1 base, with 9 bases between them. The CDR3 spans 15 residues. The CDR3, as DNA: TGTGCCAGCAGCTTAGCGAAGGCGGGGAACACTGAAGCTTTCTTT. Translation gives CASSLAKAGNTEAFF.

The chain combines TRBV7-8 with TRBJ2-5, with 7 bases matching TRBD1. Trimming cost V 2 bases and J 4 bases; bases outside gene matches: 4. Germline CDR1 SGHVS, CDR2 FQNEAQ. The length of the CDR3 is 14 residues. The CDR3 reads CASSLRPGGETQYF. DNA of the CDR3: TGTGCCAGCAGCTTAAGGCCAGGGGGAGAGACCCAGTACTTC.

CDR3 loop: CASSSLPQPSYNEQFF. The CDR3 DNA reads TGTGCCAGCAGCTCGCTTCCACAGCCATCCTACAATGAGCAGTTCTTC. The rearrangement uses TRBV7-3 and TRBJ2-1, with D unclear. This CDR3 comprises 16 residues. Trimming removed 4 bases from V and 1 base from J, with 14 bases in between. Germline V gene data show CDR1 as SGHTA and CDR2 as FQGTGA.

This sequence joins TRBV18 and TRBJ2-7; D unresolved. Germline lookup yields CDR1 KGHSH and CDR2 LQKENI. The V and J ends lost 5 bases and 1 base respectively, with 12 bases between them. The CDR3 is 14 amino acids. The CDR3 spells CASSGSLGSYEQYF. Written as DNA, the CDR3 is TGTGCCAGCTCAGGCTCGCTGGGATCCTACGAGCAGTACTTC.

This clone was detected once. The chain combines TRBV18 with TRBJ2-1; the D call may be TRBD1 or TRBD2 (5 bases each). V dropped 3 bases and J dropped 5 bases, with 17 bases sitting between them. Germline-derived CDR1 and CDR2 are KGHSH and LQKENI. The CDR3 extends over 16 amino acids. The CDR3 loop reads CASSPNPGAQNNEQFF. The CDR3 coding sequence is TGTGCCAGCTCACCTAACCCCGGGGCGCAAAACAATGAGCAGTTCTTC.